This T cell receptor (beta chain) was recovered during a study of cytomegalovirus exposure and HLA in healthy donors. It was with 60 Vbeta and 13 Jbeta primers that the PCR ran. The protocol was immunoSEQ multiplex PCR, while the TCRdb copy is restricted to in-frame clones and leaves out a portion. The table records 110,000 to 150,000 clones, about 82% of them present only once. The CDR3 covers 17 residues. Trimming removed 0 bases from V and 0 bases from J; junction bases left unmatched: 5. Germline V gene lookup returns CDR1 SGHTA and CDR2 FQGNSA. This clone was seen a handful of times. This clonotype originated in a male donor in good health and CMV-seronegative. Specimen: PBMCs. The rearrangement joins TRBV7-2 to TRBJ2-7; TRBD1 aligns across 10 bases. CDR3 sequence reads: CASSLATGGLSSYEQYF. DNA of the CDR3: TGTGCCAGCAGCTTAGCGACAGGGGGCCTCAGCTCCTACGAGCAGTACTTC.